These 3 T cell receptor beta chains share one sample of origin, sequenced in a study of blood T cell dynamics during melanoma immunotherapy. Time point described: week 3, after first cycle of checkpoint inhibitor. Clones were read by immunoSEQ multiplex PCR, and TCRdb kept only the in-frame ones, dropping some. This sample carries roughly 12,000 clones, roughly 88% of them seen once, and the ten largest clones take 5% to 7.5%. Here the sequenced sample was blood, taken from a patient treated with checkpoint blockade. The receptors were sampled from a human donor with melanoma.

V and J are TRBV7-2 and TRBJ2-7, with D maybe TRBD2 (7 bases). This CDR3 comprises 15 residues. CDR1 SGHTA and CDR2 FQGNSA come from the germline V gene. The V gene lost 7 bases and the J gene lost 4 bases, with 20 bases spanning the gap. The CDR3 loop reads CASTRGGAQGYEQYF. The CDR3 DNA reads TGTGCCAGCACCCGAGGGGGGGCACAGGGATACGAGCAGTACTTC.

The chain uses TRBV30 and TRBJ1-1; a weak D match, TRBD1 (6 bases). Between the trimmed V and J ends, which lost 2 bases and 1 base, there was a span of 8 bases. CDR3 length equals 13 residues. In germline, CDR1 is GTSNPN, CDR2 SVGIG (reference sequence). The CDR3 DNA reads as TGTGCCTGGAGTACAGGGCCGAACACTGAAGCTTTCTTT. Its protein product is CAWSTGPNTEAFF.

This clone has only a few counts. The rearrangement joins TRBV7-9 to TRBJ2-2; 8 bases line up with TRBD1. The CDR3 totals 17 residues. From germline, CDR1 is SEHNR and CDR2 FQNEAQ (reference sequence). Trimming took 4 bases from V and 0 from J; bases not matched to a gene: 7. The CDR3 nucleotides read TGTGCCAGCAGCTCCCGGGGCAGGGGGCCGAACACCGGGGAGCTGTTTTTT. This sequence encodes CASSSRGRGPNTGELFF. The variable domain in full, with the rest retrieved from reference TRBV7-9 and TRBJ2-2, is DTGVSQNPRHKITKRGQNVTFRCDPISEHNRLYWYRQTLGQGPEFLTYFQNEAQLEKSRLLSDRFSAERPKGSFSTLEIQRTEQGDSAMYLCASSSRGRGPNTGELFFGEGSRLTVL.